This T cell receptor beta chain emerged from a study of blood T cell repertoires in COVID-19. Trimming stripped 5 bases from V and 1 base from J, with 11 bases between. The CDR3 spans 14 residues. Per the germline V gene, CDR1 is MNHEY and CDR2 is SVGAGI. Clones were sequenced by immunoSEQ multiplex PCR, and TCRdb holds only the in-frame ones, with some missing. Of around 320,000 clones in the sample, 89% were seen once. The study recruited people aged roughly 18 to 100 years across approximately 24 US areas. The sequence derives from a woman aged 50 to 60 who had been exposed to COVID-19. Sequencing was performed on PBMCs or T cells enriched from blood (not recorded which). The chain recombines TRBV6-5 with TRBJ1-1; tentative D call: TRBD1 (6 bases). CDR3 protein: CASSLADRNTEAFF. CDR3 in DNA: TGTGCCAGCAGTCTTGCGGACAGGAACACTGAAGCTTTCTTT.